The 21 T cell receptor beta chains given below trace back to one sample, sequenced in a study of blood T cells in healthy people across ages. Using a J-beta primer mix together with a sample-barcoded 5' primer, a second PCR was run for roughly 6 to 12 cycles. TCRdb re-called the 5' RACE reads through MiXCR, storing one row per CDR3 protein. The table includes nearly 800,000 distinct CDR3 sequences, 20% to 25% detected once. This same sample was also part of a study on T cells of mothers and their children.

Sequencing used blood. Receptor source: a boy aged 10-17 years in good health.

J is TRBJ2-3 and V is TRBV28; D not resolved. CDR3 length equals 14 residues. Germline loops: CDR1 MDHEN, CDR2 SYDVKM. Trimming removed 4 bases from V and 2 bases from J, with 10 bases in between. CDR3 DNA sequence: TGTGCCAGCAGTTCCCTGGGGAACACAGATACGCAGTATTTT. Translated, it gives CASSSLGNTDTQYF.

Written as DNA, the CDR3 is TGTGCCAGCAGTAGGACAGGGGGTCGTAACACAGATACGCAGTATTTT. This gives the protein CASSRTGGRNTDTQYF. V gene TRBV28 combines with J gene TRBJ2-3, with TRBD1 matching over 10 bases. The J segment lost 2 bases and the V segment lost 5 bases, leaving 7 bases of the junction unmatched. This CDR3 is built from 16 residues. Germline CDR1 and CDR2: MDHEN and SYDVKM.

This clonotype was counted many times. The rearrangement joins TRBV5-1 to TRBJ2-1, with 10 bases lining up with TRBD1. This CDR3 spans 15 amino acids. The V segment lost 4 bases and the J segment 8 bases; nucleotides outside the gene matches: 9. Germline V gene data show CDR1 as SGHRS and CDR2 as YFSETQ. CDR3 sequence: CASSPGTGEVDEQFF. The CDR3 DNA is TGCGCCAGCAGCCCCGGGACAGGGGAGGTGGATGAGCAGTTCTTC.

The V call is TRBV9, the J call TRBJ2-3; no clear D. Germline values: CDR1 SGDLS, CDR2 YYNGEE. The V gene lost 1 base and the J gene lost 0 bases, with 6 bases spanning the gap. The CDR3 covers 14 residues. The CDR3 DNA sequence: TGTGCCAGCAGCGTATGGGGTAGCACAGATACGCAGTATTTT. Translating gives CASSVWGSTDTQYF.

This clonotype was seen more than once but under ten times. This chain uses TRBV6-5 with TRBJ2-4; 7 positions agree with TRBD1. J gave up 5 bases and V 0 bases, and 19 bases lay outside the gene matches. This CDR3 comprises 20 residues. Germline lookup yields CDR1 MNHEY and CDR2 SVGAGI. In DNA, the CDR3 is TGTGCCAGCAGTTACTCCTTCAGGACAGGACGGATAGCCAAGGAAAACATTCAGTACTTC. This translates into CASSYSFRTGRIAKENIQYF.

Regarding this clonotype: This is likely a read error, given that the CDR3 carries no conserved phenylalanine or tryptophan at its end. CDR3 bases: TGTGCCAGCGAAACGGGGCTAGCGGGGGAGCTACAAGAGACCCAGTACCTC. Its translation: CASETGLAGELQETQYL. The chain is built from TRBV28 and TRBJ2-5; TRBD2 matches at 10 bases. Germline CDR1 and CDR2: MDHEN and SYDVKM. The CDR3 extends over 17 amino acids. With 8 bases clipped from V and 2 bases from J, the junction kept 14 bases outside the gene matches.

The CDR3, as DNA: TGTGCCAGCAGCCCGACGTCCTCTGAAGCTTTCTTT. Translating gives CASSPTSSEAFF. This sequence joins TRBV12-3 or TRBV12-4 and TRBJ1-1; D ambiguous. Trimming took off 6 bases at V and 6 bases at J, with 11 bases between the two ends. This CDR3 has 12 residues.

The rearrangement joins TRBV7-2 to TRBJ2-3; TRBD2 aligns across 9 bases. J gave up 7 bases and V 4 bases, and 15 bases lay outside the gene matches. The CDR3 is 17 amino acids. Germline V gene data show CDR1 as SGHTA and CDR2 as FQGNSA. The CDR3 loop is CASSSWGGRAKRNTQYF. The CDR3 DNA follows: TGTGCCAGCAGCTCTTGGGGCGGGAGGGCCAAGCGGAATACGCAGTATTTT. Variable domain in full (rest from reference TRBV7-2 and TRBJ2-3): GAGVSQSPSNKVTEKGKDVELRCDPISGHTALYWYRQSLGQGLEFLIYFQGNSAPDKSGLPSDRFSAERTGGSVSTLTIQRTQQEDSAVYLCASSSWGGRAKRNTQYFGPGTRLTVL.

With respect to this clonotype: The junction shows a germline mismatch at one end, possibly a read error. This chain links TRBV28 with TRBJ2-1; 8 bases agree with TRBD2. CDR1 and CDR2 from the germline V gene are MDHEN and SYDVKM. This CDR3 region has 15 residues. The CDR3 reads CASSLGGANSNEQLF. The CDR3, as DNA: TGTGCCAGCAGTCTCGGGGGGGCAAATTCCAATGAGCAGCTCTTC.

This clonotype was counted between two and nine times. V usage is TRBV10-3 and J usage is TRBJ1-1; D is uncertain. This CDR3 comprises 13 residues. CDR1 and CDR2 (germline): ENHRY, SYGVKD. V was trimmed by 0 bases and J by 11 bases, leaving 13 bases between them. CDR3 DNA sequence: TGTGCCATCAGTGAGTCGAATGGAGATAGGGCTTTCTTT. Encoded protein: CAISESNGDRAFF.

The chain employs TRBV7-9 and TRBJ1-2; D uncertain. Trimming cost V 5 bases and J 3 bases, with 13 bases left between them. The germline V gene has CDR1 SEHNR and CDR2 FQNEAQ (reference sequence). This CDR3 comprises 14 residues. The CDR3 bases are TGTGCCAGCAGCCAACAAGACTCCTACTATGGCTACACCTTC. This sequence encodes CASSQQDSYYGYTF.

This clonotype was detected only a few times. The chain uses TRBV4-1 and TRBJ2-7; D is undetermined. The CDR3 covers 14 residues. Trimming left V 1 base short and J 4 bases short, with 11 bases between. Germline V gives CDR1 MGHRA, CDR2 YSYEKL. CDR3: CASSQGMGKYEQYF. The CDR3 DNA reads TGCGCCAGCAGCCAAGGTATGGGAAAGTACGAGCAGTACTTC.

This clonotype appeared a few times. The chain has TRBV5-1 and TRBJ2-5; 8 bases fit TRBD1. The trim removed 4 bases at V and 5 bases at J, leaving 13 bases unmatched. Germline assignment: CDR1 SGHRS and CDR2 YFSETQ. The CDR3 totals 16 residues. In nucleotides, the CDR3 is TGCGCCAGCAGCCTCACCACAGGGGGAGGAGCGGAGACCCAGTACTTC. Translated: CASSLTTGGGAETQYF.

This clonotype has just a few counts. The chain recombines TRBV7-2 with TRBJ2-5; tentatively, D is TRBD2 (5 bases). This CDR3 spans 15 amino acids. Trimming stripped 6 bases from V and 1 base from J, with 15 bases between. Germline V lookup: CDR1 SGHTA, CDR2 FQGNSA. CDR3 protein: CASSPPAGFQETQYF. The CDR3 DNA is TGTGCCAGCAGTCCGCCGGCGGGTTTCCAAGAGACCCAGTACTTC.

The J gene is TRBJ1-5, the V gene TRBV28, with 7 bases aligning to TRBD1. Germline V lookup: CDR1 MDHEN, CDR2 SYDVKM. The CDR3 has 18 amino acids. The junction had 17 bases not matched to a gene; V was cut back by 7 bases and J by 2 bases. CDR3 nucleotides: TGTGCCAGCAAAACTAATGCAGGGGGGATTGGTCGCAATCAGCCCCAGCATTTT. Translated: CASKTNAGGIGRNQPQHF.

This clonotype was observed a few times. The CDR3 DNA reads TGTGCCAGCAGTTACACGCTTGGCTATGGCTACACCTTC. Its translation is CASSYTLGYGYTF. The J gene is TRBJ1-2, the V gene TRBV6-5; D is uncertain. The V and J ends lost 2 bases and 4 bases respectively, with 8 bases between them. Germline CDR1 reads MNHEY; CDR2 reads SVGAGI. The CDR3 extends over 13 amino acids.

In its sample, this clonotype was seen a few times. The chain combines TRBV11-2 with TRBJ2-3, with 8 bases aligning to TRBD2. Looked up from germline, CDR1 is SGHAT and CDR2 is FQNNGV. The CDR3 has 12 residues. V lost 11 bases to trimming and J lost 2 bases; unmatched junction nucleotides: 3. DNA for the CDR3: TGTGCCTCGGGGGGGGACACAGATACGCAGTATTTT. Translating gives CASGGDTDTQYF.

This clonotype has just a few counts. The chain uses TRBV29-1 and TRBJ1-4; 8 positions match TRBD1. The CDR3 totals 13 residues. Trimming cost V 5 bases and J 3 bases; bases outside gene matches: 2. Germline-derived CDR1 and CDR2 are SQVTM and ANQGSEA. This CDR3 is CSVQGAANEKLFF. For the CDR3, the DNA is TGCAGCGTTCAGGGGGCTGCTAATGAAAAACTGTTTTTT.

CDR3 residues: CASRLGIISSDEQYF. CDR3 bases: TGTGCCAGCAGATTGGGGATAATTTCATCCGACGAGCAGTACTTC. The chain combines TRBV6-2 or TRBV6-3 with TRBJ2-7, with D hard to call. V was trimmed by 6 bases and J by 5 bases, leaving 20 bases between them. CDR1 and CDR2 (germline): MNHEY, SVGEGT. This CDR3 has 15 residues.

This sequence joins TRBV5-6 and TRBJ2-7, with D tentatively TRBD2 (6 bases). The germline V gene has CDR1 SGHDT and CDR2 YYEEEE. V was pared by 3 bases and J by 5 bases, with 9 bases between. There are 12 residues in the CDR3. The CDR3 protein is CASSSGVNEQYF. DNA of the CDR3: TGTGCCAGCAGCTCGGGAGTCAACGAGCAGTACTTC. The variable domain in full, completed from reference TRBV5-6 and TRBJ2-7, reads DAGVTQSPTHLIKTRGQQVTLRCSPKSGHDTVSWYQQALGQGPQFIFQYYEEEERQRGNFPDRFSGHQFPNYSSELNVNALLLGDSALYLCASSSGVNEQYFGPGTRLTVT.

The sample holds a few counts of this clonotype. The rearrangement uses TRBV29-1 and TRBJ2-3, with 7 bases aligning to TRBD1. The CDR3 sequence is 15 residues long. V lost 8 bases, J lost 2 bases, and 13 bases stayed unmatched. From germline, CDR1 is SQVTM and CDR2 ANQGSEA. The CDR3 reads CSPTQDRENTDTQYF. The CDR3 DNA reads as TGCAGCCCCACTCAAGACAGGGAAAACACAGATACGCAGTATTTT.